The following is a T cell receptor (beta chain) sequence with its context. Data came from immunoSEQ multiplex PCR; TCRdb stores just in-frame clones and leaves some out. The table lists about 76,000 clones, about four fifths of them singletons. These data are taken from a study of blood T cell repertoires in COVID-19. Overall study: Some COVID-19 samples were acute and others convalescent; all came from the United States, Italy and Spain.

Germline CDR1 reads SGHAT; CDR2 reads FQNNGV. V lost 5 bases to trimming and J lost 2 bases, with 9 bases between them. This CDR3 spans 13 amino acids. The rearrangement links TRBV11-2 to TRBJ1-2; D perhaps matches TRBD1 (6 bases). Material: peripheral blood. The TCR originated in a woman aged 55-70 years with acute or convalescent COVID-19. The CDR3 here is CASSGTPNYGYTF. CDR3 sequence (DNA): TGTGCCAGCAGCGGGACACCAAACTATGGCTACACCTTC.